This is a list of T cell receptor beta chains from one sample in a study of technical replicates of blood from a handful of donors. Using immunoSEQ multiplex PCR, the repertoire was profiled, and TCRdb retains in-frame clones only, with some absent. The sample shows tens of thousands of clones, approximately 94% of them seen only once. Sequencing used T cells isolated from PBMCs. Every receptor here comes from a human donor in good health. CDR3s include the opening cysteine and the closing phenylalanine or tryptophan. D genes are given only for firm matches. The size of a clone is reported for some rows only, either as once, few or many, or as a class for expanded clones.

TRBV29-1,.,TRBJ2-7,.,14,TGCAGCGTTGAAGATCTTACGGGTAGGGGCGAGCAGTACTTC,CSVEDLTGRGEQYF
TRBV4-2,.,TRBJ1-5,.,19,TGTGCCAGCAGCCAAGACCCGGATCACGGCGGGAATAGCAATCAGCCCCAGCATTTT,CASSQDPDHGGNSNQPQHF
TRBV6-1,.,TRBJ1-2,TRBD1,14,TGTGCCAGCAGTGGGGGACAGGTTAACTATGGCTACACCTTC,CASSGGQVNYGYTF
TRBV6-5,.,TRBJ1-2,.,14,TGTGCCAGCAGTAAGAGGACTGGATACGATGGCTACACCTTC,CASSKRTGYDGYTF
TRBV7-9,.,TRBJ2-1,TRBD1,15,TGTGCCAGCAGCTTAGCGGGGGACAGGGGTGATGAGCAGTTCTTC,CASSLAGDRGDEQFF
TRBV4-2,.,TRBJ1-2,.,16,TGTGCCAGCAGCCAAGATCGGGACACACAAGGAGGAGGCTACACCTTC,CASSQDRDTQGGGYTF
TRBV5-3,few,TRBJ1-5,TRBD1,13,TGTGCCAGAAATGGGACAGGCAATCAGCCCCAGCATTTT,CARNGTGNQPQHF
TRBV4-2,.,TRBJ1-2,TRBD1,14,TGTGCCAGCAGCCAAGATTCAGGGGGCTATGGCTACACCTTC,CASSQDSGGYGYTF
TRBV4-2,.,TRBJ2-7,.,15,TGTGCCAGCAGCCAAGTCTTATACGGGGAATACGAGCAGTACTTC,CASSQVLYGEYEQYF
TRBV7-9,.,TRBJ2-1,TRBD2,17,TGTGCCAGCAGCAGTAAAACCGGGACTAGCGGGCTTGATGAGCAGTTCTTC,CASSSKTGTSGLDEQFF
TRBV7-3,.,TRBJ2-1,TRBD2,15,TGTGCCAGCAGCTTAAGGGAGGGAGTATACAATGAGCAGTTCTTC,CASSLREGVYNEQFF
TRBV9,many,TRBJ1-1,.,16,TGTGCCAGCAGCGTAGCTGGGTTATCGGGGGACACTGAAGCTTTCTTT,CASSVAGLSGDTEAFF
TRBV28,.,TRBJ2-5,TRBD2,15,TGTGCCAGCAAGAAGGGAGGGTACCGGGGGGAGACCCAGTACTTC,CASKKGGYRGETQYF
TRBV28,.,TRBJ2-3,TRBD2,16,TGTGCCAGCAGTTCGCTAGCGGGAGGTGGATCAGATACGCAGTATTTT,CASSSLAGGGSDTQYF
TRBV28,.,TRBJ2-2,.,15,TGTGCCAGCAGGGAGGACAGTCTGCGCACCGGGGAGCTGTTTTTT,CASREDSLRTGELFF
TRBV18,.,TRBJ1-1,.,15,TGTGCCAGCTCACCACAAAGGGGCCTGATCTCTGAAGCTTTCTTT,CASSPQRGLISEAFF
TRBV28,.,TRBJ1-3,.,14,TGTGCCAGCAGCCCATCCAGGGCTGGAAACACCATATATTTT,CASSPSRAGNTIYF